Listed here is a single T cell receptor (beta chain). This record belongs to a study of blood T cell repertoires in COVID-19. Using immunoSEQ multiplex PCR, the repertoire was profiled, and TCRdb retains in-frame clones only, with some absent. The table lists approximately 130,000 clones, about 84% of them singletons, with roughly 3.9% in the top ten. Germline V CDR1 and CDR2: MGHDK, SYGVNS. This CDR3 has 13 amino acids. V lost 5 bases and J lost 7, with 11 bases in between. The V and J genes are TRBV25-1 and TRBJ2-2; D may be TRBD1 (6 bases). The TCR was taken from a man aged 60 to 69 with acute or convalescent COVID-19. The specimen was peripheral blood. CDR3 residues: CASSTGSHGELFF. The CDR3 DNA reads TGTGCCAGCAGTACAGGGTCCCACGGGGAGCTGTTTTTT.